The 2 T cell receptor beta chains listed next were all sequenced from one sample in a study of a mutant IDH1 vaccine in newly diagnosed glioma. Time point indicated: baseline, week 1 (first vaccination visit). Sample treatment: pre-vaccination baseline after standard-of-care therapy. Generated by immunoSEQ multiplex PCR, the TCRdb table keeps only in-frame clones and is missing some. This sample has about 68,000 clones, with around 79% found just once. Sequences were derived from PBMCs, sampled from a glioma patient treated with radiotherapy, temozolomide or both. These receptors were taken from a man aged 45-60 years with glioma.

Only one count was recorded for this clone. An end of the junction does not agree with germline; a read error may underlie this. This chain connects TRBV7-7 to TRBJ1-1; maybe TRBD1 (5 bases). CDR1 and CDR2 (germline): SSHAT, FNYEAQ (reference sequence). There are 13 residues in the CDR3. The CDR3 spells CASSADPGTEAFF. Here the CDR3 DNA reads TGTGCTAGCAGCGCCGACCCAGGGACTGAAGCTTTCTTT. Combining the CDR3 with reference TRBV7-7 and TRBJ1-1 gives the whole variable domain GAGVSQSPRYKVTKRGQDVTLRCDPISSHATLYWYQQALGQGPEFLTYFNYEAQPDKSGLPSDRFSAERPEGSISTLTIQRTEQRDSAMYRCASSADPGTEAFFGQGTRLTVV.

This clone was counted a single time. V is TRBV14 and J is TRBJ1-1, with a tentative D call TRBD1 (5 bases). This CDR3 is 14 amino acids long. The germline V and J ends were trimmed by 0 bases and 6 bases, with 11 bases remaining between them. The germline V gene encodes CDR1 SGHDN and CDR2 FVKESK. For the CDR3, the DNA is TGTGCCAGCAGCCAAGATGGGGGTGGCGCTGAAGCTTTCTTT. It yields the protein CASSQDGGGAEAFF. The whole variable domain, remainder taken from reference TRBV14 and TRBJ1-1, is EAGVTQFPSHSVIEKGQTVTLRCDPISGHDNLYWYRRVMGKEIKFLLHFVKESKQDESGMPNNRFLAERTGGTYSTLKVQPAELEDSGVYFCASSQDGGGAEAFFGQGTRLTVV.